This T cell receptor beta chain was obtained from a study of T cells in Graves' hyperthyroidism and ophthalmopathy. This clonotype was seen at least ten times. TCR beta CDR3 sequences were amplified from RNA transcripts. Primed by the HTBI set, a first-round RT-PCR was run on the TCR CDR3. TCRdb ran MiXCR on the multiplex PCR reads and lists one entry per CDR3 protein. This table has 300,000 to 350,000 distinct CDR3 sequences, about 20% appearing once. The study based diagnoses on clinical symptoms, serum thyroxine and TRAb, thyroid ultrasound and orbital computed tomography. The CDR3 runs to 13 residues. Germline loops: CDR1 GTSNPN, CDR2 SVGIG (reference sequence). The V gene lost 3 bases and the J gene lost 6 bases, with 13 bases spanning the gap.

The chain uses TRBV30 and TRBJ2-3; maybe TRBD2 (5 bases). The sample consisted of blood. The clonotype comes from a woman aged 50 to 60 with Graves' hyperthyroidism. CDR3 nucleotide sequence: TGTGCCTGGAGCAATGGTAGGAGGGATACGCAGTATTTT. As protein: CAWSNGRRDTQYF.